The sequence of this TCR beta chain was determined in a study of T cells in Graves' hyperthyroidism and ophthalmopathy (dated by TCRdb to the late 2010s). About the full investigation: Peripheral blood was sampled at the time of initial diagnosis, prior to any treatment. To identify TCR V-J signatures that set the groups apart, the researchers used a discovery cohort of 90 to 100 patients, made up of approximately 43 with Graves' ophthalmopathy and about 59 with stable Graves' hyperthyroidism. Whether ophthalmopathy could be predicted prospectively was tested in an independent validation cohort made up of under 20 hyperthyroidism patients plus 17 patients who later progressed to ophthalmopathy. For training and testing, the 80 to 100 patients in the discovery cohort were randomly divided in a 7:3 ratio. The study also compared thyroid tissue and blood T-cell repertoires from about six Graves' hyperthyroidism patients. Following sampling, methimazole starting at 30 mg daily was given to hyperthyroidism patients, and high-dose intravenous methylprednisolone was given to ophthalmopathy patients. According to the paper, TCR Vbeta CDR3 sequencing was carried out on 135 peripheral blood samples, which came from 40 to 45 ophthalmopathy, around 75 hyperthyroidism and approximately 17 progressor patients. Overall results and qualifications from the work: Ophthalmopathy was separated from stable hyperthyroidism by a 13 V-J signature model, with roughly 88% sensitivity and about 81% specificity obtained in cross-validation and 80%/75% obtained in testing. In validation, the model predicted progression to ophthalmopathy with approximately 71% sensitivity and 72% to 85% specificity, a median of approximately 6.7 months before onset. No statistical method was used to set the sample size in advance, and investigators knew the group allocation. Blood samples also contained most of the expanded thyroid clonotypes (frequency above 0.001), which suggests that blood repertoires may reflect thyroid immune responses.

This clonotype has a count of ten or more. Its recognized antigen is unknown. Base qualities are not recorded, but no much larger clone differs from it by a single base. Amplification of TCR beta CDR3 regions was carried out from RNA transcripts. For the first round of RT-PCR on the TCR CDR3, the HTBI primer set was used together with the Qiagen OneStep RT-PCR kit. Libraries were constructed in a second round of multiplex PCR, after which size selection and purification were performed. Paired-end sequencing of the libraries was performed with 100 bp reads on an Illumina HiSeq2000. The authors' pipeline ran thus. Raw data were processed with SOAPnuke, discarding reads with adapters, uncalled bases, mean Phred below 15, or no exact constant-primer or identifier match. High-quality paired reads were merged using COPE v1.2.5, and each unique nucleotide sequence was defined as a clonotype. Clonotypes were aligned to IMGT TRBV, TRBD and TRBJ reference segments using MiTCR v1.1. The analysis was restricted to V-J combinations with a frequency above 0.0001, which together covered roughly 99% of the repertoires. The TCS score was defined as F50 (clonal expansion) divided by E x V (chaos), with BLOSUM62-based TCRdist calculated between CDR3 peptides within each V-J. Welch's t-statistics and random forest reduced roughly 500 V-J features to 13, which were used in a naive Bayes classifier (R e1071). In TCRdb, the public reads were trimmed at Q25 with fastp and aligned with MiXCR, with productive beta chains retained. Entries are consolidated by CDR3 protein sequence, retaining the most common genes and DNA. TCRdb's processing, not the authors' own work, is the source of the V and J calls. The sample records around 190,000 distinct CDR3 sequences, around 15% of which are singletons. The ten most abundant clones make up around 29% of the sample.

Stable Graves' hyperthyroidism was defined as no progression to ophthalmopathy during 18 months of follow-up. Hyperthyroidism patients were newly diagnosed, with disease duration under 2 months, and aged 18 to 65 years. Patients with uncontrolled infections, other autoimmune diseases, pregnancy or lactation were excluded. Diagnoses were established on the basis of clinical symptoms, serum thyroxine and TRAb, thyroid ultrasound, and orbital computed tomography. Ficoll-Paque density gradient centrifugation was used to isolate PBMCs from around 9.1 ml of fresh peripheral blood. Total RNA was extracted using Trizol reagent, and RNA quality was assessed on an Agilent 2100 Bioanalyzer. Sequencing was done on a sample of blood. The source is a woman between 50 and 59 years old with Graves' hyperthyroidism.

The nucleotide sequence is TGTGCCAGCAGCTTAGGGCCAGCGGGGCTTAGCACAGATACGCAGTATTTT. This encodes CASSLGPAGLSTDTQYF. The chain joins TRBV7-2 to TRBJ2-3; TRBD2 fits 7 bases in the junction. Reading from cysteine to phenylalanine, the CDR3 counts 17 amino acids. Only the CDR3 region is kept as DNA, spanning 51 bases read in frame from base 1. CDR1 is given as SGHTA and CDR2 as FQGNSA, both from the germline V gene. Trimming takes 1 base off V and 0 bases off J; junction bases not matched to a gene: 7.